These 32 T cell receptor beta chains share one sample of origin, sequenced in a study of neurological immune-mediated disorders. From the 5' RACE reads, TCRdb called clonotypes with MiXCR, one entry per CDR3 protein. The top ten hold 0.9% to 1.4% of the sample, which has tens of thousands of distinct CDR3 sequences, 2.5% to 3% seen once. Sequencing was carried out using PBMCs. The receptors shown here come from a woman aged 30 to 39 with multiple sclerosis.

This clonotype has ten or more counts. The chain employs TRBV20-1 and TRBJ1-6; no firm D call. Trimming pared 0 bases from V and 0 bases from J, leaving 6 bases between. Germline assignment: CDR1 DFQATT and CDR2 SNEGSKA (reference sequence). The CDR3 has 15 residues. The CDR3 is CSARDGLSYNSPLHF. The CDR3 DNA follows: TGCAGTGCTAGAGATGGTCTCTCCTATAATTCACCCCTCCACTTT.

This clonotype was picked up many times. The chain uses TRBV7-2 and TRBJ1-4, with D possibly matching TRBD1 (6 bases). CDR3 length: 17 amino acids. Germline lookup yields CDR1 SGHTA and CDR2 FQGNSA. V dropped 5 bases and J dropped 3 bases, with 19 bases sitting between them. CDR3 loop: CASSRQAGVVANEKLFF. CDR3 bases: TGTGCCAGCAGCCGCCAGGCAGGGGTTGTTGCTAATGAAAAACTGTTTTTT.

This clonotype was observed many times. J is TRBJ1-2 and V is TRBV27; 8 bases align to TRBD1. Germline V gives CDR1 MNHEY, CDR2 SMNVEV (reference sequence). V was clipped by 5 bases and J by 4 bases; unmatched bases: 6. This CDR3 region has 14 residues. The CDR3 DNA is TGTGCCAGCAGTCTAACAGGGGGGGCCTATGGCTACACCTTC. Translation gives CASSLTGGAYGYTF.

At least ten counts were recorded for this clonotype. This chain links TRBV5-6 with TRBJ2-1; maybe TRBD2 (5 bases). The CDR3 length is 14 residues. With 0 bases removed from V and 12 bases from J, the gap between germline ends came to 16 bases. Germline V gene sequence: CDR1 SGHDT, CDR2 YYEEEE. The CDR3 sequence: CASSLAAGRSGQFF. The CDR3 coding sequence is TGTGCCAGCAGCTTGGCTGCAGGTCGGAGCGGGCAGTTCTTC.

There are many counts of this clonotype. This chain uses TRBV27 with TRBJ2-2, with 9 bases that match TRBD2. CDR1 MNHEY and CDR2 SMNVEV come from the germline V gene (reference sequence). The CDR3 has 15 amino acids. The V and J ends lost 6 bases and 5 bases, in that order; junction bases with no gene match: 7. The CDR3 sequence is CASRKNSGSTGELFF. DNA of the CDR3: TGTGCCAGCAGAAAAAATAGCGGGAGTACCGGGGAGCTGTTTTTT.

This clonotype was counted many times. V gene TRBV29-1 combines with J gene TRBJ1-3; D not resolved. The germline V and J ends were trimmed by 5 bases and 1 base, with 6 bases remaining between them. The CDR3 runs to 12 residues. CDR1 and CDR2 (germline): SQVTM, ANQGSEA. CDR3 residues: CSVRGSGNTIYF. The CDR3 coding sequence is TGCAGCGTTAGAGGTTCTGGAAACACCATATATTTT. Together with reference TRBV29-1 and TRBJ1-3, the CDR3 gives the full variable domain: SAVISQKPSRDICQRGTSLTIQCQVDSQVTMMFWYRQQPGQSLTLIATANQGSEATYESGFVIDKFPISRPNLTFSTLTVSNMSPEDSSIYLCSVRGSGNTIYFGEGSWLTVV.

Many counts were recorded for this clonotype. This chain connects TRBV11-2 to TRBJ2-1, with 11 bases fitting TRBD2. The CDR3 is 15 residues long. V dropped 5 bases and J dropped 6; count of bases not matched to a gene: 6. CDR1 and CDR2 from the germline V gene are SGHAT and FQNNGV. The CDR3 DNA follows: TGTGCCAGCAGCCCACTAGCGGGAGTGAGCAATGAGCAGTTCTTC. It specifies CASSPLAGVSNEQFF.

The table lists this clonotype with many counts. CDR3 in DNA: TGTGCCAGTAGTCCCGGGACAACTCAAGAGACCCAGTACTTC. Protein sequence: CASSPGTTQETQYF. The chain couples TRBV19 to TRBJ2-5, with a tentative D call TRBD1 (6 bases). Per the germline V gene, CDR1 is LNHDA and CDR2 is SQIVND (reference sequence). The CDR3 covers 14 residues. The V end was cut by 5 bases, the J end by 2 bases, with 12 bases between. The full variable domain, its missing parts supplied by reference TRBV19 and TRBJ2-5, is DGGITQSPKYLFRKEGQNVTLSCEQNLNHDAMYWYRQDPGQGLRLIYYSQIVNDFQKGDIAEGYSVSREKKESFPLTVTSAQKNPTAFYLCASSPGTTQETQYFGPGTRLLVL.

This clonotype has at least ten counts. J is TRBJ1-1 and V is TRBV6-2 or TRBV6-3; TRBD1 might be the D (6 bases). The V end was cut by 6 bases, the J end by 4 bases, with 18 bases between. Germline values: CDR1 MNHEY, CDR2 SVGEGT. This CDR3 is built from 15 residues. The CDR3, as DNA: TGTGCCAGCAGACGAACAGGGTCCCGGGGCACTGAAGCTTTCTTT. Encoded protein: CASRRTGSRGTEAFF.

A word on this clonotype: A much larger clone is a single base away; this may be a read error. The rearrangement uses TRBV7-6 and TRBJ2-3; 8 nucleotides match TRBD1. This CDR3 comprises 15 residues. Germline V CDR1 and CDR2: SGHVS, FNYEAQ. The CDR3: CASSSRTGTADKQYF. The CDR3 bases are TGTGCCAGCAGCTCGAGGACAGGGACGGCAGATAAGCAGTATTTT.

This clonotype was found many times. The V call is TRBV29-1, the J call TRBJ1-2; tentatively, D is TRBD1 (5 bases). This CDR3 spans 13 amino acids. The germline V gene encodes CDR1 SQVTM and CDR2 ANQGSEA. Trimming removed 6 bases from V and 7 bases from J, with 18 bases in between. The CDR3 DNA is TGCAGCGTGCCCCACTCAGGGATGGGTGGCTACACCTTC. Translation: CSVPHSGMGGYTF.

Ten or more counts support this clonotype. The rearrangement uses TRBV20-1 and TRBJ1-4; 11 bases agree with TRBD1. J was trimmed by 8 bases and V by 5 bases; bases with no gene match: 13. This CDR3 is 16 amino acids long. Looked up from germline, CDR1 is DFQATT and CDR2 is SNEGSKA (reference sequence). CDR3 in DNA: TGCAGTGCTCACCGAAAACCGGGACAGGGGGGCGAAAAACTGTTTTTT. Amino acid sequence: CSAHRKPGQGGEKLFF.

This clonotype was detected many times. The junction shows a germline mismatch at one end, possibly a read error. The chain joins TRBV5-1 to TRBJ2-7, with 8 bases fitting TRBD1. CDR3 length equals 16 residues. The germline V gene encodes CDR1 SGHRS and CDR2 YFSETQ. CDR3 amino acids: CASSWVFQGASHEQYF. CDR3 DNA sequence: TGCGCCAGCAGCTGGGTCTTTCAGGGGGCCTCCCACGAGCAGTACTTC.

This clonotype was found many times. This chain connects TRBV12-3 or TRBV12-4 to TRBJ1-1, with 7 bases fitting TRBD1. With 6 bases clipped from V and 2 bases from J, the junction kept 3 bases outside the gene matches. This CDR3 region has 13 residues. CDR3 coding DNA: TGTGCCAGCAGCTGGGACAGTAACACTGAAGCTTTCTTT. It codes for CASSWDSNTEAFF.

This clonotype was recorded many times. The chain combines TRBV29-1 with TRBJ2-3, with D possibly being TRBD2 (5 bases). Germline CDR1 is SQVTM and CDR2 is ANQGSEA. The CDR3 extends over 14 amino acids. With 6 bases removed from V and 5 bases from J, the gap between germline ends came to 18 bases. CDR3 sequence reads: CSVREFVSGDTQYF. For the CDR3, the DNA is TGCAGCGTAAGGGAGTTCGTTTCTGGAGATACGCAGTATTTT.

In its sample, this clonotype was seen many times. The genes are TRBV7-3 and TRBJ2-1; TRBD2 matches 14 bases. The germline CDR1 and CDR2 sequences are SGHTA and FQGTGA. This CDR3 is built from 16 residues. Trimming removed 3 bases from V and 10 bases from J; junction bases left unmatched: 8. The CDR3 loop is CASSLGLAGAGGEQFF. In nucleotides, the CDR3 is TGTGCCAGCAGCTTGGGACTAGCGGGAGCAGGCGGCGAGCAGTTCTTC.

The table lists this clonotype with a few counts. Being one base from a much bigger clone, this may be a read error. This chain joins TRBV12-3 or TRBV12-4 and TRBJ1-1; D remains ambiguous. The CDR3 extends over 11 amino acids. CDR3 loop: CDSSPGFEAFF. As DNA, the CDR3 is TGTGACAGCAGTCCGGGTTTCGAAGCTTTCTTT.

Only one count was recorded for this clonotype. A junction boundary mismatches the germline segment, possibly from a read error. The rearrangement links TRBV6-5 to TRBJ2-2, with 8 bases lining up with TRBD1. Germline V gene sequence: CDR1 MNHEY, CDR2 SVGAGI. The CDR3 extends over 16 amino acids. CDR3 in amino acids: CASSPWDRRNTGALFF. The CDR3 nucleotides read TGTGCCAGCAGTCCGTGGGACAGGAGAAACACCGGGGCGCTGTTTTTT.

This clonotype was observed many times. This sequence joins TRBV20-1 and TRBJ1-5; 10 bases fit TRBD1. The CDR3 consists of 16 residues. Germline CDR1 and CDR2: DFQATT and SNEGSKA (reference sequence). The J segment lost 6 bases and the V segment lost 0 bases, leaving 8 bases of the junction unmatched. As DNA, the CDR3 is TGCAGTGCTAGAGATACCGGGACAGGGGATACTCAGCCCCAGCATTTT. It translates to CSARDTGTGDTQPQHF.

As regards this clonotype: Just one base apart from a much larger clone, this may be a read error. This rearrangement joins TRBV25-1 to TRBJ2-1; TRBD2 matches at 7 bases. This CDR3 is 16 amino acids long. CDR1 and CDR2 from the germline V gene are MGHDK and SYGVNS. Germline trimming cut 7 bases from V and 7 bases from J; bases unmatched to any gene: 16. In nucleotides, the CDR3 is TGTGCCAGCACCCCCGGAAAGGGAGGGCCTGAGAATGAGCAGTTCTTC. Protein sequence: CASTPGKGGPENEQFF.

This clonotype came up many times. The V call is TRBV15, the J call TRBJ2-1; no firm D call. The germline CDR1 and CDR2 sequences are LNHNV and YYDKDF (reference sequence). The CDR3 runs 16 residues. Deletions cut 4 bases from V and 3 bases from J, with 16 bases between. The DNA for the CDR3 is TGTGCCACCAGCATAGGACCCCTTGGATTCTACAATGAGCAGTTCTTC. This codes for CATSIGPLGFYNEQFF.

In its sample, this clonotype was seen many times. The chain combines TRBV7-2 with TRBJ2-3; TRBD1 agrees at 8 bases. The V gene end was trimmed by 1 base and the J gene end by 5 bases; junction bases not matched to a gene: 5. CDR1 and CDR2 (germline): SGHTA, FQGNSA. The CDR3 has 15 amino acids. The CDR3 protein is CASSLVGQGGDTQYF. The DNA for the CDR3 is TGTGCCAGCAGCTTAGTCGGACAGGGAGGAGATACGCAGTATTTT.

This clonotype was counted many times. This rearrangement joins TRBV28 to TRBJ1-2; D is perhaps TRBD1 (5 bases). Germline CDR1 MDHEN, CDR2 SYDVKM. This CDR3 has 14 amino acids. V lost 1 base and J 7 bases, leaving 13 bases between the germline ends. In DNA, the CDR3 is TGTGCCAGCAGTTTATCGGACAAGAGTTCTGGCTACACCTTC. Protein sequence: CASSLSDKSSGYTF.

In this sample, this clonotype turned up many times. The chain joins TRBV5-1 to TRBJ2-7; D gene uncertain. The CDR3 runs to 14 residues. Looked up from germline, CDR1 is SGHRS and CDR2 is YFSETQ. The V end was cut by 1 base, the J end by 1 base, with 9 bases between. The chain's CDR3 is CASSLILDSYEQYF. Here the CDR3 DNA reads TGCGCCAGCAGCTTGATTTTGGATTCCTACGAGCAGTACTTC. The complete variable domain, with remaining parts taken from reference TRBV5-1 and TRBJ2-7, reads KAGVTQTPRYLIKTRGQQVTLSCSPISGHRSVSWYQQTPGQGLQFLFEYFSETQRNKGNFPGRFSGRQFSNSRSEMNVSTLELGDSALYLCASSLILDSYEQYFGPGTRLTVT.

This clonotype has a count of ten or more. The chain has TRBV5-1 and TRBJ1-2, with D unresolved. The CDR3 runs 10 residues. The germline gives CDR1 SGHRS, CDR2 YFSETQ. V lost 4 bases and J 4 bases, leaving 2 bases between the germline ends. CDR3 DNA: TGCGCCAGCAGCCCCTATGGCTACACCTTC. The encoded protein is CASSPYGYTF. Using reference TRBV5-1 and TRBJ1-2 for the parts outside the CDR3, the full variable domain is KAGVTQTPRYLIKTRGQQVTLSCSPISGHRSVSWYQQTPGQGLQFLFEYFSETQRNKGNFPGRFSGRQFSNSRSEMNVSTLELGDSALYLCASSPYGYTFGSGTRLTVV.

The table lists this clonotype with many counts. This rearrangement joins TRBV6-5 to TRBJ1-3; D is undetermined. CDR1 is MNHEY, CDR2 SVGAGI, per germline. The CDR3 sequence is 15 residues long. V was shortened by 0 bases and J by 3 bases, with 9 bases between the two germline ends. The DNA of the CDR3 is TGTGCCAGCAGTTACTCGAATGAAGGTGGAAACACCATATATTTT. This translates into CASSYSNEGGNTIYF.

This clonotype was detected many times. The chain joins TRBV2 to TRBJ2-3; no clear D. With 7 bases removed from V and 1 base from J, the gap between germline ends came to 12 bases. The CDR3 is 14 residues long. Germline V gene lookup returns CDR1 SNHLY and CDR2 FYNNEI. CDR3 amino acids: CASIVDGRTDTQYF. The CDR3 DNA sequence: TGTGCCAGCATAGTTGATGGCCGCACAGATACGCAGTATTTT. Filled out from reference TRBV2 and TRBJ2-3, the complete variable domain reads EPEVTQTPSHQVTQMGQEVILRCVPISNHLYFYWYRQILGQKVEFLVSFYNNEISEKSEIFDDQFSVERPDGSNFTLKIRSTKLEDSAMYFCASIVDGRTDTQYFGPGTRLTVL.

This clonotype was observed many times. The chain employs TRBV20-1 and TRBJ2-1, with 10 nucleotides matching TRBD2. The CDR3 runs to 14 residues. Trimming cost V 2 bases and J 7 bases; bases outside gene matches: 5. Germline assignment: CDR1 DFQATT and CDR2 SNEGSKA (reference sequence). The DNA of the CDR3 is TGCAGTGCTAGACAAGCGGGAGGGTATAATGAGCAGTTCTTC. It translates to CSARQAGGYNEQFF.

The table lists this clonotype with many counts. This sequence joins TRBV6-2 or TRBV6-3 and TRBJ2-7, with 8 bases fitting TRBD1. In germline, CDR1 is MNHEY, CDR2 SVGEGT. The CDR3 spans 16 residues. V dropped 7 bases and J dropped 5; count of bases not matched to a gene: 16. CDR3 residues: CASNNPTGQELDEQYF. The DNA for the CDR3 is TGTGCCAGCAATAACCCGACGGGACAGGAATTGGACGAGCAGTACTTC.

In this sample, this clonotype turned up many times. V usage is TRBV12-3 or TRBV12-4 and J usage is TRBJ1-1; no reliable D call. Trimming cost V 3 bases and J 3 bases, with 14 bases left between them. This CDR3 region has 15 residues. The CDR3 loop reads CASSFSLAGDTEAFF. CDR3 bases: TGTGCCAGCAGTTTTAGTCTCGCTGGGGACACTGAAGCTTTCTTT.

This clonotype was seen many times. This CDR3 reads CSTFRDTGSRQPQHF. The CDR3 DNA reads as TGCAGTACCTTCCGGGACACCGGATCGCGTCAGCCCCAGCATTTT. The chain employs TRBV20-1 and TRBJ1-5; possible D gene TRBD1, 6 bases. Trimming stripped 8 bases from V and 6 bases from J, with 23 bases between. Germline CDR1 DFQATT, CDR2 SNEGSKA (reference sequence). CDR3 size: 15 residues.

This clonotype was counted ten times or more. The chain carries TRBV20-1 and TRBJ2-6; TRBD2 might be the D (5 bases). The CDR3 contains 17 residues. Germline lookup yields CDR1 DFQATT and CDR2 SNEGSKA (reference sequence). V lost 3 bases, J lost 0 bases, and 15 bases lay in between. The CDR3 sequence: CSASRSSSFSGANVLTF. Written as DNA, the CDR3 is TGCAGTGCTAGTAGGTCTAGCTCTTTCTCTGGGGCCAACGTCCTGACTTTC.